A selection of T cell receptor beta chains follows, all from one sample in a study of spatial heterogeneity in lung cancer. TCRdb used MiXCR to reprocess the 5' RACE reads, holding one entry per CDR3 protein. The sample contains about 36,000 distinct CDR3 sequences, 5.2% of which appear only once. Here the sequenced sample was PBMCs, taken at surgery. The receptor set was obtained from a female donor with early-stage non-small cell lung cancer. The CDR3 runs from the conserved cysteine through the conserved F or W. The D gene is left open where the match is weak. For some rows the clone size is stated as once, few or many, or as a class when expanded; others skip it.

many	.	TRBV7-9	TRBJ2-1	CASSLQDSIYNEQFF	TGTGCCAGCAGCCTTCAAGACAGTATCTACAATGAGCAGTTCTTC
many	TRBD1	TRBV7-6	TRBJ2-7	CASSLAQSGTGISSYEQYF	TGTGCCAGCAGCTTAGCTCAATCCGGGACAGGGATTAGCTCCTACGAGCAGTACTTC
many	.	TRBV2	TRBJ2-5	CASRGETQYF	TGTGCCAGTCGGGGGGAGACCCAGTACTTC
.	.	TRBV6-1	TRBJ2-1	CASSDYKSSYNEQFF	TGTGCCAGCAGTGATTACAAGAGCTCCTACAATGAGCAGTTCTTC
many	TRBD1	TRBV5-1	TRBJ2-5	CASSFHGQGDETQYF	TGCGCCAGCAGCTTCCACGGACAGGGTGATGAGACCCAGTACTTC
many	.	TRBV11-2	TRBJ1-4	CASSGRNEKLFF	TGTGCCAGCAGCGGCAGGAATGAAAAACTGTTTTTT
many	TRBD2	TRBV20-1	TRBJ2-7	CSASFRLAGGREQYF	TGCAGTGCTTCTTTCCGACTAGCGGGGGGGCGAGAGCAGTACTTC
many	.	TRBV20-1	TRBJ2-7	CSARDWLALATYEQYF	TGCAGTGCTAGAGATTGGCTTGCTCTAGCAACCTACGAGCAGTACTTC
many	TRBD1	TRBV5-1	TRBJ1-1	CASSPRGTANTEAFF	TGCGCCAGCAGCCCGCGCGGGACAGCGAACACTGAAGCTTTCTTT
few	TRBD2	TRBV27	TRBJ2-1	CASNGLAGAGEQFF	TGTGCCAGCAATGGCCTAGCGGGAGCAGGTGAGCAGTTCTTC
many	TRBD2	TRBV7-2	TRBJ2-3	CASSLGTSRSTDTQYF	TGTGCCAGCAGCTTAGGGACTAGCAGAAGCACAGATACGCAGTATTTT
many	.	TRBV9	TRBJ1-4	CASTASDNEKLFF	TGTGCCAGCACCGCGTCGGATAATGAAAAACTGTTTTTT
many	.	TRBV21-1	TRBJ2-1	CASSKGPSGGYNEQFF	TGTGCCAGCAGCAAAGGTCCTAGCGGAGGATACAATGAGCAGTTCTTC
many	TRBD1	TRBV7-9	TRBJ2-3	CASDRASRDTQYF	TGTGCCAGTGACAGGGCGAGTAGGGATACGCAGTATTTT
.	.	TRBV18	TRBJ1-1	CASSPRGSLGSGSNTEAFF	TGTGCCAGCTCACCCCGGGGGTCGCTCGGTTCGGGGTCGAACACTGAAGCTTTCTTT
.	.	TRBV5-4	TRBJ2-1	CASSLGGDSYNEQFF	TGTGCCAGCAGCTTGGGCGGGGACTCCTACAATGAGCAGTTCTTC
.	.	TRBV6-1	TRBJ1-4	CASRGSPSVEKLFF	TGTGCCAGCAGGGGTAGCCCGAGTGTTGAAAAACTGTTTTTT
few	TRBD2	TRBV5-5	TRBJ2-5	CASSSGLVETQYF	TGTGCCAGCAGCTCGGGACTAGTGGAGACCCAGTACTTC
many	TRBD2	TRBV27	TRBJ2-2	CASSLFPSGTANTGELFF	TGTGCCAGCAGTTTGTTTCCTAGCGGTACCGCGAACACCGGGGAGCTGTTTTTT
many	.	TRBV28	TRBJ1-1	CASSSPTRGEMRDEAFF	TGTGCCAGCAGTTCCCCCACAAGGGGCGAAATGAGGGATGAAGCTTTCTTT
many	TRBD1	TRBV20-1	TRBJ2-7	CSASGDRGKYEQYF	TGCAGTGCTAGTGGGGACAGGGGAAAATACGAGCAGTACTTC
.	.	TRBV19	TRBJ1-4	CASSTGPATNEKLFF	TGTGCCAGTAGTACCGGACCGGCAACTAATGAAAAACTGTTTTTT
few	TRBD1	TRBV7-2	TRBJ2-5	CASSPGGSETQYF	TGTGCCAGCAGCCCAGGGGGATCAGAGACCCAGTACTTC
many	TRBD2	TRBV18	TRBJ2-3	CASSPGLAGARTDTQYF	TGTGCCAGCTCACCCGGACTAGCGGGAGCTCGCACAGATACGCAGTATTTT
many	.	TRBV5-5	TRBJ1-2	CASSLGWQVDYGYTF	TGTGCCAGCAGCTTGGGGTGGCAGGTCGACTATGGCTACACCTTC
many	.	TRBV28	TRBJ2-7	CASSSVFTGQIEQYF	TGTGCCAGCAGTTCCGTCTTCACTGGACAGATCGAGCAGTACTTC
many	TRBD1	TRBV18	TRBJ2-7	CASSPWERTGSSYEQYF	TGTGCCAGCTCACCGTGGGAAAGGACAGGGAGTTCCTACGAGCAGTACTTC
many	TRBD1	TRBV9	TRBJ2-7	CASSVAETGYEQYF	TGTGCCAGCAGCGTAGCGGAGACAGGGTACGAGCAGTACTTC
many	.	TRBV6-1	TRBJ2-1	CASTEQGTYNEQFF	TGTGCCAGCACCGAACAGGGTACCTACAATGAGCAGTTCTTC
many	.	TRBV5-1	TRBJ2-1	CASSRLGPLLNNEQFF	TGCGCCAGCAGTAGGTTAGGTCCCCTCTTAAACAATGAGCAGTTCTTC
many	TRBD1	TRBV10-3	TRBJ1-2	CAISRGQGPRDGYTF	TGTGCCATCAGCCGAGGACAGGGCCCTCGGGATGGCTACACCTTC
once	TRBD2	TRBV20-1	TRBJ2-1	CSAITSGTDEQFF	TGCAGTGCTATTACTAGCGGGACGGATGAGCAGTTCTTC